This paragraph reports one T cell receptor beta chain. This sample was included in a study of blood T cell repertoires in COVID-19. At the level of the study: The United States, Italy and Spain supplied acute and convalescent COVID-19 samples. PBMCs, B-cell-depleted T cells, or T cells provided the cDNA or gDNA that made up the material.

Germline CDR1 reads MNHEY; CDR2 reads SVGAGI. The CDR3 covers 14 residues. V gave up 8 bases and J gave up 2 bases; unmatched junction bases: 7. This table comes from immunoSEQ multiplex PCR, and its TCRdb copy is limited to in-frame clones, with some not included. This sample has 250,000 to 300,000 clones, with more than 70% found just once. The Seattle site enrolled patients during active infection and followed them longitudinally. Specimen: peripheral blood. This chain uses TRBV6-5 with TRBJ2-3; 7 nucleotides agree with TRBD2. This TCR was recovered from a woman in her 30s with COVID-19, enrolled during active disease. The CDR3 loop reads CASPSGIITDTQYF. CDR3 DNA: TGTGCCAGCCCCAGCGGGATTATCACAGATACGCAGTATTTT.